This T cell receptor (beta chain) emerged from a study of glioma-infiltrating T cells after dendritic cell vaccination. Blood PBMC samples: pre-vaccination, two weeks post third vaccination, and at tumor progression. Assay: immunoSEQ multiplex PCR; the TCRdb copy retains only in-frame clones and omits some. The data contain fewer than 85,000 clones, over 75% of them singletons. The CDR3 has 15 amino acids. Germline values: CDR1 MNHEY, CDR2 SVGAGI. V was pared by 2 bases and J by 3 bases, with 11 bases between. The sample consisted of blood, taken before dendritic cell vaccination. This clonotype was sampled from a human donor with glioblastoma. The rearrangement links TRBV6-5 to TRBJ1-3; D is possibly TRBD1 (6 bases). The DNA for the CDR3 is TGTGCCAGCAGTTACGCCCAGGGGATTGGAAACACCATATATTTT. Amino acid sequence: CASSYAQGIGNTIYF.